This T cell receptor beta chain derives from a study of blood T cell repertoires in COVID-19. Germline CDR1 reads SGHAT; CDR2 reads FQDESV (reference sequence). The V gene end was trimmed by 5 bases and the J gene end by 5 bases; junction bases not matched to a gene: 9. The CDR3 has 15 amino acids. Only in-frame clones appear in the TCRdb table, and some are missing; sequencing was by immunoSEQ multiplex PCR. The table shows around 320,000 clones, with 85% to 95% occurring only once. The specimen sequenced was PBMCs or T cells enriched from blood (not recorded which). This sequence joins TRBV11-1 and TRBJ1-2, with 9 bases matching TRBD1. The receptor's source is a woman in her thirties who had been exposed to COVID-19. CDR3 residues: CASSPETGGVYGYTF. The CDR3 DNA reads TGTGCCAGCAGCCCCGAGACAGGGGGAGTGTATGGCTACACCTTC.